These T cell receptor beta chains were read from a single sample in a study of regulatory T cells in long-lasting Graves disease. Using its own MiXCR run on the multiplex PCR reads, TCRdb lists one record per CDR3 protein. This table has about 370,000 distinct CDR3 sequences, about 14% appearing once. The material was peripheral blood mononuclear cells (PBMCs), obtained at new diagnosis, from a patient treated with antithyroid drugs. Receptors originate from a female donor with Graves disease. The CDR3 runs from the conserved cysteine through the conserved F or W. Each record gives: D gene, V gene, clone size, J gene, CDR3 DNA, CDR3 protein. D genes are given only for firm matches. Clone size is given as once, few, many, or a class for an expanded clone.

D gene: TRBD2
V gene: TRBV11-2
clone size: many
J gene: TRBJ2-7
CDR3 DNA: TGTGCCAGCAGACGACCGGGGGGGCCCACCCCCGAGCAGTACTTC
CDR3 protein: CASRRPGGPTPEQYF

D gene: NA
V gene: TRBV7-3
clone size: many
J gene: TRBJ2-2
CDR3 DNA: TGTGCCAGCAGCGCCGGCGGGGTATCGAACACCGGGGAGCTGTTTTTT
CDR3 protein: CASSAGGVSNTGELFF

D gene: NA
V gene: TRBV4-1
clone size: many
J gene: TRBJ1-2
CDR3 DNA: TGCGCCAGCAGCCAAGCCTTCGATGGCTACACCTTC
CDR3 protein: CASSQAFDGYTF

D gene: NA
V gene: TRBV7-9
clone size: many
J gene: TRBJ1-2
CDR3 DNA: TGTGCCAGCAGCCCCGGGGGGTTAAATGGCTATGGCTACACCTTC
CDR3 protein: CASSPGGLNGYGYTF

D gene: TRBD1
V gene: TRBV18
clone size: few
J gene: TRBJ1-1
CDR3 DNA: TGTGCCAGCTCACCATATCTGACAGGGTGGACTGAAGCTTTCTTT
CDR3 protein: CASSPYLTGWTEAFF

D gene: TRBD2
V gene: TRBV28
clone size: many
J gene: TRBJ2-7
CDR3 DNA: TGTGCCAGCAGTCCCCCGGGGGGAGCCCACTACGAGCAGTACTTC
CDR3 protein: CASSPPGGAHYEQYF

D gene: NA
V gene: TRBV7-9
clone size: many
J gene: TRBJ2-1
CDR3 DNA: TGTGCCAGCAGCTTAGTAGGGTACGACAATGAGCAGTTCTTC
CDR3 protein: CASSLVGYDNEQFF

D gene: TRBD1
V gene: TRBV7-9
clone size: many
J gene: TRBJ2-2
CDR3 DNA: TGTGCCAGCAGCTCGACGTGGACAGGAGTTACCGGGGAGCTGTTTTTT
CDR3 protein: CASSSTWTGVTGELFF

D gene: NA
V gene: TRBV12-3/TRBV12-4
clone size: many
J gene: TRBJ2-3
CDR3 DNA: TGTGCCAGCAGTTTAGGGTGGGGGGAGGCCGGAGATACGCAGTATTTT
CDR3 protein: CASSLGWGEAGDTQYF

D gene: TRBD1
V gene: TRBV12-3/TRBV12-4
clone size: many
J gene: TRBJ1-5
CDR3 DNA: TGTGCCTCAGGGGGCGCAGATCAGCCCCAGCATTTT
CDR3 protein: CASGGADQPQHF